This passage covers 22 T cell receptor beta chains from one sample sequenced in a study of shared clonotypes between healthy human individuals. Repertoires were generated with immunoSEQ multiplex PCR, while TCRdb's copy carries only in-frame clones and drops some. The sample records about 2.5 million clones, 85% to 95% being singletons. Sequencing input: naive CD4+ T cells from PBMCs. Sample subset: CD45RA+ positively selected. The receptors come from a man in his late teens or twenties in good health. Some clones in this sample may be carry-over from other donors' samples.

The chain links TRBV7-9 to TRBJ2-5; 8 bases are shared with TRBD2. The CDR3 length is 13 residues. J gave up 7 bases and V 4 bases, and 5 bases lay outside the gene matches. Germline lookup yields CDR1 SEHNR and CDR2 FQNEAQ (reference sequence). The CDR3 here is CASSSGLVGTQYF. CDR3 coding DNA: TGTGCCAGCAGCTCGGGACTAGTCGGGACCCAGTACTTC.

V gene TRBV5-4 combines with J gene TRBJ1-5; TRBD1 might be the D (5 bases). V was shortened by 3 bases and J by 7 bases, with 11 bases between the two germline ends. This CDR3 region has 13 residues. Germline V CDR1 and CDR2: SGHNT, YYREEE (reference sequence). The CDR3: CASSSDRQQPQHF. Written as DNA, the CDR3 is TGTGCCAGCAGCTCTGACAGACAACAGCCCCAGCATTTT.

J is TRBJ1-1 and V is TRBV7-9, with 10 bases matching TRBD1. Germline loops: CDR1 SEHNR, CDR2 FQNEAQ (reference sequence). V trimming: 8 bases; J trimming: 7 bases; junction bases outside the gene matches: 4. This CDR3 is built from 12 residues. CDR3 nucleotides: TGTGCCAGCTGCCGGGACAGGGGTGAAGCTTTCTTT. It yields the protein CASCRDRGEAFF.

The chain combines TRBV11-2 with TRBJ2-1, with unresolved D. This CDR3 contains 16 residues. Germline V gene lookup returns CDR1 SGHAT and CDR2 FQNNGV. V lost 5 bases and J 0 bases, leaving 14 bases between the germline ends. The CDR3 is CASSPRRVNSYNEQFF. As DNA, the CDR3 is TGTGCCAGCAGCCCGCGACGGGTAAACTCCTACAATGAGCAGTTCTTC.

The chain uses TRBV5-1 and TRBJ1-4; weak D call: TRBD1 (5 bases). This CDR3 has 15 residues. The ends were cut back, 7 bases at V and 5 bases at J, with 18 bases in the middle. Germline V CDR1 and CDR2: SGHRS, YFSETQ. The CDR3: CASGTAIRGNEKLFF. CDR3 DNA: TGCGCCAGCGGGACCGCCATTAGGGGAAATGAAAAACTGTTTTTT. The whole variable domain, filled in from reference TRBV5-1 and TRBJ1-4, reads KAGVTQTPRYLIKTRGQQVTLSCSPISGHRSVSWYQQTPGQGLQFLFEYFSETQRNKGNFPGRFSGRQFSNSRSEMNVSTLELGDSALYLCASGTAIRGNEKLFFGSGTQLSVL.

This clone has only a few counts. The same CDR3 also results from other DNA sequences found in this sample. This chain uses TRBV7-2 with TRBJ2-7; D unresolved. Trimming removed 1 base from V and 3 bases from J, with 4 bases in between. This CDR3 is built from 12 residues. Per the germline V gene, CDR1 is SGHTA and CDR2 is FQGNSA. CDR3 sequence: CASSLVRYEQYF. The CDR3 DNA reads TGTGCCAGCAGCTTAGTCCGCTACGAGCAGTACTTC.

The chain couples TRBV5-4 to TRBJ2-5, with D perhaps TRBD1 (5 bases). The CDR3 covers 13 residues. Between the trimmed V and J ends, which lost 4 bases and 5 bases, there was a span of 12 bases. The germline CDR1 and CDR2 sequences are SGHNT and YYREEE (reference sequence). CDR3 protein: CASSLTRDETQYF. The CDR3 DNA reads TGTGCCAGCAGCCTGACCAGGGATGAGACCCAGTACTTC.

The chain joins TRBV4-1 to TRBJ1-6; D is uncertain. Germline V CDR1 and CDR2: MGHRA, YSYEKL. V dropped 0 bases and J dropped 8 bases, with 5 bases sitting between them. CDR3 length: 13 residues. CDR3 coding DNA: TGCGCCAGCAGCCAAGATAGGGATTCACCCCTCCACTTT. Amino acid sequence: CASSQDRDSPLHF.

The chain joins TRBV12-2 to TRBJ2-2; the table gives TRBD2 as D, unverified against the DNA. TRBV12-2 is marked as a pseudogene. The CDR3 runs to 17 residues. As DNA, the CDR3 is TGTGCAAGTCGCTTAGCGACGGACTACGCGAACACCGGGGAGCTGTTTTTT. Protein sequence: CASRLATDYANTGELFF.

Comments on this clone: Other DNA sequences within the sample encode an identical CDR3. The V gene is TRBV7-3, the J gene TRBJ2-3, with 9 bases that match TRBD2. The germline CDR1 and CDR2 sequences are SGHTA and FQGTGA. There are 14 residues in the CDR3. V trimming: 4 bases; J trimming: 3 bases; junction bases outside the gene matches: 2. For the CDR3, the DNA is TGTGCCAGCAGCTCCGGACTAGCGACAGATACGCAGTATTTT. Its protein product is CASSSGLATDTQYF.

The chain recombines TRBV28 with TRBJ1-6, with D maybe TRBD1 (6 bases). The germline gives CDR1 MDHEN, CDR2 SYDVKM. This CDR3 region has 15 residues. V was cut by 2 bases and J by 5 bases, with 10 bases left in between. This CDR3 is CASSLAGVNNSPLHF. The CDR3 nucleotides read TGTGCCAGCAGTTTAGCAGGGGTTAATAATTCACCCCTCCACTTT.

The V call is TRBV5-1, the J call TRBJ1-1; the D gene is possibly TRBD1 (6 bases). Germline lookup yields CDR1 SGHRS and CDR2 YFSETQ. CDR3 length: 14 amino acids. Trimming left V 4 bases short and J 1 base short, with 11 bases between. CDR3 coding DNA: TGCGCCAGCAGCATTGGGACATCGAACACTGAAGCTTTCTTT. Its translation: CASSIGTSNTEAFF.

This chain connects TRBV6-6 to TRBJ2-7; D gene uncertain. This CDR3 spans 11 amino acids. From germline, CDR1 is MNHNY and CDR2 SVGAGI (reference sequence). The V end was cut by 7 bases, the J end by 3 bases, with 7 bases between. CDR3 protein: CASKQYYEQYF. CDR3 nucleotide sequence: TGTGCCAGCAAACAGTACTACGAGCAGTACTTC.

This chain connects TRBV28 to TRBJ2-2; D may be TRBD1 (6 bases). V was pared by 6 bases and J by 1 base, with 15 bases between. This CDR3 comprises 16 residues. CDR1 and CDR2 (germline): MDHEN, SYDVKM. The CDR3 sequence: CASRSQGNQNTGELFF. The CDR3 nucleotides are TGTGCCAGCAGATCACAGGGAAATCAGAACACCGGGGAGCTGTTTTTT.

J is TRBJ2-7 and V is TRBV5-4; TRBD1 aligns across 8 bases. The CDR3 has 17 amino acids. After removal of 0 bases from V and 0 bases from J, the junction contained 8 bases not matched to a gene. CDR1 is SGHNT, CDR2 YYREEE, per germline (reference sequence). The CDR3 sequence: CASSLERQGLSSYEQYF. DNA of the CDR3: TGTGCCAGCAGCTTGGAACGACAGGGGCTAAGCTCCTACGAGCAGTACTTC.

On this clone: This same CDR3 is encoded by further DNA sequences in the sample. The chain recombines TRBV11-2 with TRBJ2-1; D not resolved. V lost 3 bases to trimming and J lost 0 bases, with 9 bases between them. Germline CDR1 and CDR2: SGHAT and FQNNGV. This CDR3 is built from 15 residues. In DNA, the CDR3 is TGTGCCAGCAGCTTGAGTCCGAGCTCCTACAATGAGCAGTTCTTC. Residues: CASSLSPSSYNEQFF. Full variable domain (remainder filled in from reference TRBV11-2 and TRBJ2-1): EAGVAQSPRYKIIEKRQSVAFWCNPISGHATLYWYQQILGQGPKLLIQFQNNGVVDDSQLPKDRFSAERLKGVDSTLKIQPAKLEDSAVYLCASSLSPSSYNEQFFGPGTRLTVL.

The gene calls are TRBV28 and TRBJ2-7; 8 positions match TRBD1. This CDR3 has 15 amino acids. V dropped 5 bases and J dropped 6; count of bases not matched to a gene: 12. The germline CDR1 and CDR2 sequences are MDHEN and SYDVKM. CDR3 sequence (DNA): TGTGCCAGCAGTAGCAGGGGGCGAATATCGAGCGAGCAGTACTTC. Amino acids: CASSSRGRISSEQYF.

In this sample, this clone turned up once. The V call is TRBV5-1, the J call TRBJ2-1; possibly TRBD2 for D (5 bases). V was pared by 3 bases and J by 8 bases, with 15 bases between. The CDR3 is 14 residues long. CDR1 is SGHRS, CDR2 YFSETQ, per germline. DNA of the CDR3: TGCGCCAGCAGCTCCGGACTGGGTTTGGATGAGCAGTTCTTC. Translation: CASSSGLGLDEQFF.

For this clone: Other nucleotide sequences from this sample produce the same CDR3. The rearrangement uses TRBV28 and TRBJ1-2; TRBD1 aligns across 10 bases. V shed 5 bases, J shed 3 bases, and the junction held 3 bases outside the gene matches. This CDR3 region has 14 residues. Germline V gene lookup returns CDR1 MDHEN and CDR2 SYDVKM. CDR3 sequence (DNA): TGTGCCAGCAGTCCCGGACAGGGGGACTATGGCTACACCTTC. Translating it yields CASSPGQGDYGYTF.

V usage is TRBV4-2 and J usage is TRBJ2-7, with 9 bases aligning to TRBD2. Germline V CDR1 and CDR2: LGHNA, YNFKEQ. This CDR3 comprises 18 residues. The ends lost 1 base at V and 3 bases at J; junction bases unmatched: 13. The CDR3 sequence: CASSQAQAGGPPFYEQYF. CDR3 sequence (DNA): TGTGCCAGCAGCCAAGCCCAAGCGGGAGGCCCCCCCTTCTACGAGCAGTACTTC.

The chain recombines TRBV5-3 with TRBJ2-4, with D hard to call. TRBV5-3 is reported as an ORF; its role is uncertain. This CDR3 region has 15 residues. V was shortened by 0 bases and J by 1 base, with 8 bases between the two germline ends. The CDR3 spells CARSLGWVAKNIQYF. DNA of the CDR3: TGTGCCAGAAGCTTGGGTTGGGTGGCCAAAAACATTCAGTACTTC.

Concerning this clone itself: An end of the junction differs from the germline gene, which may be a read error. J is TRBJ1-5 and V is TRBV10-1; D possibly corresponds to TRBD1 (5 bases). The V gene's germline CDR1 is WNHNN and CDR2 SYGVQD (reference sequence). CDR3 length: 16 residues. The CDR3 coding sequence is TGCGCCAGCAGCGGGGGGATGGACCTTAGCAATCGGCCCCAGCATTTT. It yields the protein CASSGGMDLSNRPQHF.